Sequencing of this T cell receptor (beta chain) was carried out in a study of cytomegalovirus exposure and HLA in healthy donors. For the study at large: The roughly 110 validation repertoires were reported in a later analysis to have been generated on the same platform as the approximately 700 first-cohort repertoires. Findings and limits, study-wide: It was around 160 TCR beta chains that were listed as cytomegalovirus-associated.

Concerning this clone: No antigen is known for it.

Produced via immunoSEQ multiplex PCR; TCRdb's table is partial and in-frame only. The sample shows under 200,000 clones, 75% to 95% of them seen only once. The clonotype originates from a woman aged 18-29 years in good health and CMV-seropositive. Sequenced material: PBMCs.

The CDR3 bases are TGTGCCAGTACCCCAACTGGACAGGGCTGGGAGCCCCAGCATTTT. It translates to CASTPTGQGWEPQHF. V gene TRBV19 combines with J gene TRBJ1-5; TRBD1 agrees at 8 bases. From germline, CDR1 is LNHDA and CDR2 SQIVND (reference sequence). V was clipped by 7 bases and J by 8 bases; unmatched bases: 13. The CDR3 length is 15 residues.